Shown below are 2 T cell receptor beta chains from a single sample sequenced in a study of T cells in Graves' hyperthyroidism and ophthalmopathy. Amplification of TCR beta CDR3 regions was performed using RNA transcripts as template. The TCR CDR3 was amplified in a first-round RT-PCR using the HTBI primer set. TCRdb re-called the multiplex PCR reads through MiXCR, storing one row per CDR3 protein. This table holds some 800,000 distinct CDR3 sequences, about 38% found once. Sequenced: blood. The receptors shown here come from a man between 18 and 29 years old with Graves' hyperthyroidism.

This clonotype was counted at least ten times. The chain recombines TRBV5-1 with TRBJ1-6; D remains ambiguous. The CDR3 consists of 14 residues. Germline CDR1 reads SGHRS; CDR2 reads YFSETQ. V was shortened by 4 bases and J by 10 bases, with 15 bases between the two germline ends. CDR3 sequence: CASSPGHDGSPLHF. Written as DNA, the CDR3 is TGCGCCAGCAGCCCCGGCCACGACGGCTCACCCCTCCACTTT.

This clonotype was detected many times. The chain joins TRBV24-1 to TRBJ2-3; TRBD2 matches at 7 bases. In germline, CDR1 is KGHDR, CDR2 SFDVKD. This CDR3 is built from 14 residues. Trimming removed 3 bases from V and 2 bases from J; junction bases left unmatched: 1. CDR3 coding DNA: TGTGCCACCAGTGATGGGGGGGTCACAGATACGCAGTATTTT. Protein: CATSDGGVTDTQYF.